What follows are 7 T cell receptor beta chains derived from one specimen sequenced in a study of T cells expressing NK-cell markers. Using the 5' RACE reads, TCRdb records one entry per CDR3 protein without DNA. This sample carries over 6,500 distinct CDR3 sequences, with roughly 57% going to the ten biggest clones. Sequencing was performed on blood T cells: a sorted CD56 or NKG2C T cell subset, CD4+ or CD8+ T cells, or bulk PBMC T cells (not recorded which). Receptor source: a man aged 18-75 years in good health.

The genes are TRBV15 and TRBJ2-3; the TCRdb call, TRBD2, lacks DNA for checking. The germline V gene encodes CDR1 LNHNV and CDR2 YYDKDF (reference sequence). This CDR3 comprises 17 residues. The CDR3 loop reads CATSRGPSGGLTDTQYF. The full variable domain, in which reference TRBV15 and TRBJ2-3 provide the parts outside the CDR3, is DAMVIQNPRYQVTQFGKPVTLSCSQTLNHNVMYWYQQKSSQAPKLLFHYYDKDFNNEADTPDNFQSRRPNTSFCFLDIRSPGLGDTAMYLCATSRGPSGGLTDTQYFGPGTRLTVL.

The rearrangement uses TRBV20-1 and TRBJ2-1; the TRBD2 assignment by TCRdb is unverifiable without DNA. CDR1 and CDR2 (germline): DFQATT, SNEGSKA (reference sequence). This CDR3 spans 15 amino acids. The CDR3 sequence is CSAVSGGISYNEQFF.

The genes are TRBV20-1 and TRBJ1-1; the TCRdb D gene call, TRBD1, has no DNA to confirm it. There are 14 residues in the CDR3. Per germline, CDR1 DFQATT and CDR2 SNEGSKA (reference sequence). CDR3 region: CSARGGARDTEAFF.

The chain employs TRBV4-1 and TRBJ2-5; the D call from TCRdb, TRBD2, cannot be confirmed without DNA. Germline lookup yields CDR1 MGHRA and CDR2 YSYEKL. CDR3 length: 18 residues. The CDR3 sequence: CASSQAASGGLTQETQYF.

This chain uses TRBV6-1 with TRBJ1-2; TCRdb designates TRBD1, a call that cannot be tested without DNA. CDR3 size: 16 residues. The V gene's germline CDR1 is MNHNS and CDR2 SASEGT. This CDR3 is CASSDLPGQAIGGYTF.

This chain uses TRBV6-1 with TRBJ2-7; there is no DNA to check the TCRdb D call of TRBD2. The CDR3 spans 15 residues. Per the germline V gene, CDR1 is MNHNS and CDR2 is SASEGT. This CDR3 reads CASIGLAGGAYEQYF.

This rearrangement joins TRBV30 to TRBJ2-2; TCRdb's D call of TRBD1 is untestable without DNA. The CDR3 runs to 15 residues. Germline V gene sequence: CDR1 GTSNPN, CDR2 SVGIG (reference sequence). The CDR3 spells CAWSEGTRQVGELFF.